The subject of this entry is one T cell receptor beta chain. Its target antigen remains unknown. No much larger clone exists at a distance of one base, and base qualities are not known. The germline V gene (reference sequence) gives CDR1 as GTSNPN and CDR2 as SVGIG. The CDR3 runs 12 residues from the cysteine to the phenylalanine. The CDR3 DNA has 36 bases and is translated from base 1. Trimming removed 4 bases from V and 5 bases from J; the gene matches leave 4 bases unexplained. The data are from a study of post-analysis software for immune sequencing data (dated by TCRdb to about 2015). The study in broad terms: Recorded disease courses included relapsing-remitting, secondary progressive and progressive-relapsing multiple sclerosis, with some patients lacking subtype annotation. A subset of samples was prepared in parallel using single-end sample barcoding, then pooled and co-amplified after Illumina adapter ligation. The patient repertoires were compared against 11 previously published healthy control repertoires obtained from donors aged about 6 to 26 years.

The library was generated by PCR. Sequencing took place on an Illumina HiSeq 2500. Unique molecular identifiers were incorporated into TCR beta cDNA libraries to reduce PCR and sequencing biases. Some 500,000 cDNA molecules were obtained per 1 to 10 million input T cells, so each molecule approximated one T cell. The patient libraries were prepared and sequenced with the same protocol used for the earlier healthy control dataset. Samples belonging to the same batch were prepared together, multiplexed and sequenced on a shared HiSeq lane. As for how the authors treated the data: MIGEC handled the raw barcoded reads, throwing out single-read molecular identifier groups before consensus assembly and CDR3 extraction. Clonotype tables were post-analysed with VDJtools, normalizing diversity by down-sampling all datasets to the smallest sample size. In repertoire overlap clustering, CDR3 amino acid sequences, but not nucleotide sequences, were matched to correct batch-related cross-sample contamination. TCRdb reworked the public reads: Q25 trimming with fastp, MiXCR clone assembly, productive beta chains retained. Identical CDR3 proteins give one entry, which carries the most common genes and DNA. Clone size and V and J calls follow TCRdb, not the original study. The sample profile shows 450,000 or so distinct CDR3 sequences; approximately 46% of them were found once. The ten largest clonotypes hold 9.5% to 13% of the sample.

To demonstrate the VDJtools post-analysis software, TCR beta repertoires were profiled from the peripheral blood of roughly 12 young patients with multiple sclerosis. Multiple sclerosis patients were children and adolescents aged about 6 to 17 years. Overall study results and their limits: Significantly higher frequencies in patients than in controls were found for roughly 5 TRBV segments, including TRBV5-6, TRBV5-1 and TRBV20-1. Significantly lower normalized Chao1 diversity was found in multiple sclerosis patients than in controls, suggesting substantial peripheral T-cell clonal expansion. When samples were clustered directly using the F measure, samples prepared in the same batch co-clustered strongly, which prompted a batch-effect correction. The control group was slightly older than the multiple sclerosis patient group.

Specimen: blood. The receptor was derived from a girl under 18 with multiple sclerosis. Recombination joined TRBV30 with TRBJ1-2; 7 bases in the middle match TRBD1. The CDR3 here reads CAWNRGQYGYTF. The DNA sequence follows: TGTGCCTGGAATAGGGGGCAATATGGCTACACCTTC.